The clone carrying this TCR beta chain was counted between two and nine times. J gave up 7 bases and V 4 bases, and 14 bases lay outside the gene matches. The length of the CDR3 is 17 residues. Germline-derived CDR1 and CDR2 are MNHNS and SASEGT. These data belong to a study of blood T cell repertoires in COVID-19. Overall study: COVID-19 samples from acute and convalescent phases originated in the United States, Italy and Spain. Sources were T cells, B-cell-depleted T cells, or PBMCs; the material itself was cDNA or gDNA.

Per the authors' pipeline: The authors estimated nucleated cell counts from reference gene primer amplification. Method: immunoSEQ multiplex PCR; TCRdb's copy keeps in-frame clones and lacks some. D and trimming come from the DNA, and the V and J calls and clone size come from that table. This sample has about 210,000 clones, with over 70% found just once. This chain joins TRBV6-1 and TRBJ2-1; 9 nucleotides agree with TRBD2. The TCR was taken from a woman aged 70-85 years with acute or convalescent COVID-19. Sequenced input: peripheral blood. CDR3 amino acids: CASSASGRRGGSNEQFF. The CDR3 nucleotides are TGTGCCAGCAGTGCCTCCGGGCGGCGGGGGGGCTCTAATGAGCAGTTCTTC.